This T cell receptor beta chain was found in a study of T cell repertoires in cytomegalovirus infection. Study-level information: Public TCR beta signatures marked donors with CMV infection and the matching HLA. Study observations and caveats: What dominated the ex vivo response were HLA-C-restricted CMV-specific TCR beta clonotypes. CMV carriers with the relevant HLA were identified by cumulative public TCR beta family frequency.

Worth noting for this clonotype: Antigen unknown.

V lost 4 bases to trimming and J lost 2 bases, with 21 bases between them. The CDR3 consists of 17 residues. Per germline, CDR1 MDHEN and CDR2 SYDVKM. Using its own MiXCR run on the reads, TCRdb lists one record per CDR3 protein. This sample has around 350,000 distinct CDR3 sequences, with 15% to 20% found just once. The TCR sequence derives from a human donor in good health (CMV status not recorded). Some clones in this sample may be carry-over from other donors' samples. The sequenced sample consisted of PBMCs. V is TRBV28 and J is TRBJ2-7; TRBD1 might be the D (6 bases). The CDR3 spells CASSWTLQGFWTYEQYF. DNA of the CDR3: TGTGCCAGCAGTTGGACCCTACAGGGTTTCTGGACCTACGAGCAGTACTTC.